Listed here is a single T cell receptor (beta chain). Its antigen is undetermined. CDR1 is MGHRA, CDR2 YSYEKL, per germline. The CDR3 has 17 residues. The J segment lost 9 bases and the V segment lost 3 bases, leaving 16 bases of the junction unmatched. The sample belongs to a study of siplizumab effects on memory and regulatory T cells. This table comes from immunoSEQ multiplex PCR, and its TCRdb copy is limited to in-frame clones, with some not included. The sample has about 55,000 clones, 95% to 97% seen once; the top ten hold 0.64%. Unstimulated naive, memory, effector memory and TEMRA subsets from a few donor pairs were sequenced. General observations from the study: The study found naive T cells seemingly more diverse than memory cells and seemingly major alloresponse contributors.

The chain has TRBV4-1 and TRBJ2-1; 8 nucleotides agree with TRBD2. Sequences were obtained from naive CD4+ T cells sorted from blood. The clonotype was recovered from a human donor in good health. The DNA of the CDR3 is TGCGCCAGCAGCCATCTTCCGGGACTAGTAAGGGTGGGTGAGCAGTTCTTC. Protein: CASSHLPGLVRVGEQFF.